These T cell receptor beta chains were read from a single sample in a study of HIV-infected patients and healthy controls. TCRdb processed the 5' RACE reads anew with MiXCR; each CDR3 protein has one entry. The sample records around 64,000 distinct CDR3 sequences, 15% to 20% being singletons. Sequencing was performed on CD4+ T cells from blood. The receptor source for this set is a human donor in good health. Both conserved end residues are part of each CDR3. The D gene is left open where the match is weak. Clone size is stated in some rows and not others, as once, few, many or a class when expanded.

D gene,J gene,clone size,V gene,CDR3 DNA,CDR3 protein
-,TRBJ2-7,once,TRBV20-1,TGCAGTGCTAGAACCGACAGGAACGGCTACGAGCAGAACTTC,CSARTDRNGYEQNF
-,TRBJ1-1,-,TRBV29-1,TGCAGCGTCGACCCTGAGAGGACTGAAGCTTTCTTT,CSVDPERTEAFF
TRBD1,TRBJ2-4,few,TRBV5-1,TGCGCCAGCAGGGTGGGGACAGGGGGCGCGAACATTCAGTACTTC,CASRVGTGGANIQYF
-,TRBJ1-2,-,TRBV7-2,TGTGCCAGCAGCTTATCGAGTCAGAAGCACCCCCAGGAGGGCTACACCTTC,CASSLSSQKHPQEGYTF
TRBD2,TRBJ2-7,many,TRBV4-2,TGTGCCAGCAGCCAGGGGGGGAACGGCTACGAGCAGTACTTC,CASSQGGNGYEQYF
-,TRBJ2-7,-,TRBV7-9,TGTGCCAGCAGCTCGTCTCGTAGGTTAACCTCCTACGAGCAGTACTTC,CASSSSRRLTSYEQYF
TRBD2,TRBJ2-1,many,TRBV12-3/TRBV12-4,TGTGCCAGCAGCCCCGGGACTAGAGCGAGGAGGGGGGCAAATGAGCAGTTCTTC,CASSPGTRARRGANEQFF
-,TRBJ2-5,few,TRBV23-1,TGCGCCAGCACCCCGACAGGCCCCAGGGAGAAAGAGACCCAGTACTTC,CASTPTGPREKETQYF
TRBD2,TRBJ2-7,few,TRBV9,TGTGCCAGCAGCGAGGGGGGACTAGCGTTCCACGAGCAGTACTTC,CASSEGGLAFHEQYF
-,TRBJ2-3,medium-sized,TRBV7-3,TGTGCCAGCAGCTTAGTATTTCCCCCTACGCAGTATTTT,CASSLVFPPTQYF
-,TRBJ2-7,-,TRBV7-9,TGTGCCAGCAGCTTATCGGCCAGTACCTACGAGCAGTACTTC,CASSLSASTYEQYF
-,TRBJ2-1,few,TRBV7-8,TGTGCCAGCAGCTTCGTTTCGGGACACCTGAATGTGCAGTTCTTC,CASSFVSGHLNVQFF
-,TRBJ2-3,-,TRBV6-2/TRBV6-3,TGTGCCAGCAGTTTGGTCGGGGGGCGCGCAGATACGCAGTATTTT,CASSLVGGRADTQYF
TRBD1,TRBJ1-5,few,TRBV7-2,TGTGCCAGCAGCTTAGTGGGGTCAGGGGGAAGCAATCAGCCCCAGCATTTT,CASSLVGSGGSNQPQHF
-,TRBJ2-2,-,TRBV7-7,TGTGCCAGCATTGCCCCGGGGACCGGGGAGCTGTTTTTT,CASIAPGTGELFF
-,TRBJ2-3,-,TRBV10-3,TGTGCCATCAGTGAGTCTAGAGGCACAGATACGCAGTATTTT,CAISESRGTDTQYF
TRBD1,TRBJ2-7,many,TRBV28,TGTGCCAGCAGCCTCCGGACAGGGTCCTACGAGCAGTACTTC,CASSLRTGSYEQYF
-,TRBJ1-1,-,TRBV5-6,TGTGCCAGCAGCTCCGGGGGTGAAGCTTTCTTT,CASSSGGEAFF
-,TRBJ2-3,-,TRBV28,TGTGCCAGCAGTTTATCGTCCCTACAGGGCACTAGCACAGATACGCAGTATTTT,CASSLSSLQGTSTDTQYF
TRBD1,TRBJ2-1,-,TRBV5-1,TGCGCCAGCAGGACAGGGGATAGGAATGAGCAGTTCTTC,CASRTGDRNEQFF
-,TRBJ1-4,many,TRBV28,TGTGCCAGCAGCCCCGGACGCCGTAATGAAAAACTGTTTTTT,CASSPGRRNEKLFF
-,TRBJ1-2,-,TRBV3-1,TGTGCCAGCGGGGGTCCGGCTAGGTCCTCGTGGGGCTACACCTTC,CASGGPARSSWGYTF
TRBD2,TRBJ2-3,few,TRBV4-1,TGCGCCAGCAGCCAAGTTGTAGCGGGTAGCACAGATACGCAGTATTTT,CASSQVVAGSTDTQYF
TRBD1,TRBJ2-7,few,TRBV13,TGTGCCAGCAGCTTAAAACCCCAGGGGGCGAGCGAGCAGTACTTC,CASSLKPQGASEQYF
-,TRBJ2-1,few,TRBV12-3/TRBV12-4,TGTGCCAGCAGTCCAAGTTCATCCTACAATGAGCAGTTCTTC,CASSPSSSYNEQFF
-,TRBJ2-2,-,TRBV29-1,TGCAGCGTTTGGGAGACAGCGAACACCGGGGAGCTGTTTTTT,CSVWETANTGELFF
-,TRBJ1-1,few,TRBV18,TGTGCCAGCTCACCCCTAACAGGGCCGAACACTGAAGCTTTCTTT,CASSPLTGPNTEAFF
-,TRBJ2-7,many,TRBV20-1,TGCAGTGCACAAAGGCATACTTCCTACGAGCAGTACTTC,CSAQRHTSYEQYF
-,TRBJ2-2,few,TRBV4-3,TGCGCCAGCAGCCAAGATCTTTTGTTGAGGGGGGGCCTGAGCGGGGAGCTGTTTTTT,CASSQDLLLRGGLSGELFF
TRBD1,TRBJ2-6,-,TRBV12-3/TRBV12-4,TGTGCCAGCAGTGCCGGGACAGGGGGCTCTGGGGCCAACGTCCTGACTTTC,CASSAGTGGSGANVLTF
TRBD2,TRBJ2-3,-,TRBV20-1,TGCAGTGCTGCGCAGGGTAGCGGGGGGGTCTCAGATACGCAGTATTTT,CSAAQGSGGVSDTQYF
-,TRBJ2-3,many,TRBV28,TGTGCCAGCAGTTTACTAGGTTTAGATACGCAGTATTTT,CASSLLGLDTQYF
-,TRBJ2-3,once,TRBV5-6,TGTGCCAGCAGCTTGGCCGGGCAGGCTACGCAGTATTTT,CASSLAGQATQYF
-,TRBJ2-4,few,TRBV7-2,TGTGCCAGCAGCCCCCCCGCCAAAAACATTCAGTACTTC,CASSPPAKNIQYF
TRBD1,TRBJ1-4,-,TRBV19,TGTGCCAGTAGTGGGACAGGGCTGGGGTTGATCTTCGGTGAAAAACTGTTTTTT,CASSGTGLGLIFGEKLFF
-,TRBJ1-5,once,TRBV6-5,TGTGCCAGCAGATCGACGGTACATCAGCCCCAGCATTTT,CASRSTVHQPQHF
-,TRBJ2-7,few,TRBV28,TGTGCCAGCAGTACGAGCCACGAGCAGTACTTC,CASSTSHEQYF
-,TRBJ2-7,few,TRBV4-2,TGTGCCAGCAGCCAAGGATCTGGGGGCCGAGCCTACGAGCAGTACTTC,CASSQGSGGRAYEQYF
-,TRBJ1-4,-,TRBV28,TGTGCCAGCAGTTTCGACAGGAGTGAAAAACTGTTTTTT,CASSFDRSEKLFF
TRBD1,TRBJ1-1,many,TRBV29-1,TGCAGCGTTGGAGCTGGTAGGGGGCTGAACACTGAAGCTTTCTTT,CSVGAGRGLNTEAFF
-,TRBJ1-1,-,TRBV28,TGTGCCAGCAGTCCCCGTCGGGCAGCGAACACTGAAGCTTTCTTT,CASSPRRAANTEAFF
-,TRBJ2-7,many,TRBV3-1,TGTGCCAGCAGCCAAGATCTCCGGAGACCCAACCTGTACTTC,CASSQDLRRPNLYF
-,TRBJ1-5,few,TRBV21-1,TGTGCCAGCAGCGTATGGGCGAATCAGCCCCAGCATTTT,CASSVWANQPQHF
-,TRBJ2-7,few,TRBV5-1,TGCGCCAGCAGCACCGACCCGGGTGGGGTGCGGGAGCAGTACTTC,CASSTDPGGVREQYF
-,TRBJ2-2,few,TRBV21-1,TGTGCCAGCAGCCCGGGACTAGCGGGGGCGACCGGGGAGCTGTTTTTT,CASSPGLAGATGELFF
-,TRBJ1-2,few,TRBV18,TGTGCCAGCTCACGAAGACTTATGGACTACACCTTC,CASSRRLMDYTF
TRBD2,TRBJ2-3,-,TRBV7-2,TGTGCCAGCAGCTTAAGAGGCGGGGGGGCCCCCACAGATACGCAGTATTTT,CASSLRGGGAPTDTQYF
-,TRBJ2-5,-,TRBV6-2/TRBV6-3,TGTGCCAGCAGTTCCCTACAAACCGAGACCCAGTACTTC,CASSSLQTETQYF
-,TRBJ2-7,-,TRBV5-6,TGTGCCAGCAGCTTGTATGGCGAGCAGTACTTC,CASSLYGEQYF
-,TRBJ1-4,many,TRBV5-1,TGCGCCAGCAGCTCCGGACAGGAAAAACTGTTTTTT,CASSSGQEKLFF
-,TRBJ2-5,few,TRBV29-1,TGCAGCGTTGGAGGAGCGAAGGGGACCCAGTACTTC,CSVGGAKGTQYF
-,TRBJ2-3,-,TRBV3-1,TGTGCCAGTGGTTCTCAATCACCACTCACAGATACGCAGTATTTT,CASGSQSPLTDTQYF
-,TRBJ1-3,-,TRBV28,TGTGCCAGCAGTGGGACGGGACACTCTGGAAACACCATATATTTT,CASSGTGHSGNTIYF
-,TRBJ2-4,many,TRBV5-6,TGTGCCAGCCTTGCGCGGAGCTATGGGTACATTCAGTACTTC,CASLARSYGYIQYF
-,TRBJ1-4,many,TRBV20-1,TGCAGTGCTAGAGTCGACAGTCTGGGTGAAAAACTGTTTTTT,CSARVDSLGEKLFF
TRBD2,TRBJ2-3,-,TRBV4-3,TGCGCCAGCAGCCTTCTACGGATGGGGGGGGAAAGCACAGATACGCAGTATTTT,CASSLLRMGGESTDTQYF
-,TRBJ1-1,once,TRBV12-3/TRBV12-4,TGTGCCAGCACCTCCTCCGGGGAAGATTTCTTT,CASTSSGEDFF